Following are 16 T cell receptor beta chains from one sample sequenced in a study of CD8 T cells in ankylosing spondylitis. TCRdb ran MiXCR on the 5' RACE reads and lists one entry per CDR3 protein. Of more than 95,000 distinct CDR3 sequences listed, 7.5% to 9% are singletons. What was sequenced was blood, either unsorted or a sorted T cell fraction (not recorded which). Source of these receptors: a male donor with ankylosing spondylitis or in good health (not recorded which).

The chain recombines TRBV11-2 with TRBJ2-7; D unclear. V lost 11 bases and J lost 2, with 16 bases in between. Germline values: CDR1 SGHAT, CDR2 FQNNGV. The CDR3 totals 13 residues. CDR3 nucleotide sequence: TGTGCCTCTTCCACACCTTGGGCCTACGAGCAGTACTTC. Its translation: CASSTPWAYEQYF.

This clonotype was counted ten times or more. A much larger clone differs by one base, so this may be a read error. The chain uses TRBV20-1 and TRBJ1-5, with D hard to call. The V gene lost 3 bases and the J gene lost 7 bases, with 13 bases spanning the gap. This CDR3 comprises 13 residues. Germline V gene sequence: CDR1 DFQATT, CDR2 SNEGSKA (reference sequence). The CDR3 DNA sequence: TGCAGTGCTAGCCCTGCCATCGGCCAGCCCCAGCATTTT. Protein: CSASPAIGQPQHF.

This clonotype came up many times. The chain joins TRBV7-2 to TRBJ2-1; TRBD2 matches at 14 bases. Germline trimming cut 5 bases from V and 7 bases from J; bases unmatched to any gene: 10. The germline gives CDR1 SGHTA, CDR2 FQGNSA. CDR3 length: 17 residues. DNA for the CDR3: TGTGCCAGCAGCGCCCGACTAGCGGGGGGGCCAAGGAATGAGCAGTTCTTC. This encodes CASSARLAGGPRNEQFF.

This clonotype has a count of ten or more. The CDR3 DNA sequence: TGTGCCAGCAGCCAGGGACTAGCCGGTCTAGAGTTCTTC. Residues: CASSQGLAGLEFF. The genes are TRBV27 and TRBJ2-1, with TRBD2 matching 9 bases. The CDR3 is made up of 13 amino acids. CDR1 and CDR2 from the germline V gene are MNHEY and SMNVEV (reference sequence). V lost 6 bases, J lost 14 bases, and 11 bases stayed unmatched.

This clonotype was detected many times. The genes are TRBV5-1 and TRBJ1-3; D not certain. Germline lookup yields CDR1 SGHRS and CDR2 YFSETQ. Trimming took off 1 base at V and 1 base at J, with 9 bases between the two ends. The CDR3 sequence is 15 residues long. This chain's CDR3 is CASSLFPTSGNTIYF. The CDR3 coding sequence is TGCGCCAGCAGCTTGTTCCCGACTTCTGGAAACACCATATATTTT. The variable domain in full, completed from reference TRBV5-1 and TRBJ1-3, reads KAGVTQTPRYLIKTRGQQVTLSCSPISGHRSVSWYQQTPGQGLQFLFEYFSETQRNKGNFPGRFSGRQFSNSRSEMNVSTLELGDSALYLCASSLFPTSGNTIYFGEGSWLTVV.

This clonotype was recorded many times. The V and J genes are TRBV5-6 and TRBJ2-5; tentative D call: TRBD2 (5 bases). CDR3 length: 15 amino acids. Deletions cut 4 bases from V and 4 bases from J, with 17 bases between. Germline V gene lookup returns CDR1 SGHDT and CDR2 YYEEEE. The CDR3 loop reads CASSSLSGTIETQYF. The CDR3 DNA reads TGTGCCAGCAGCAGTCTCTCGGGAACGATAGAGACCCAGTACTTC.

The table lists this clonotype with a few counts. V usage is TRBV5-1 and J usage is TRBJ2-7, with 12 positions matching TRBD1. Germline assignment: CDR1 SGHRS and CDR2 YFSETQ. This CDR3 is built from 16 residues. Germline trimming cut 2 bases from V and 5 bases from J; bases unmatched to any gene: 8. Here the CDR3 reads CASSFRPGQGADEQYF. As DNA, the CDR3 is TGCGCCAGCAGCTTCCGACCGGGACAGGGGGCGGACGAGCAGTACTTC.

The table lists this clonotype with many counts. This chain joins TRBV7-2 and TRBJ1-1, with 7 positions matching TRBD1. J was trimmed by 4 bases and V by 1 base; bases with no gene match: 3. Looked up from germline, CDR1 is SGHTA and CDR2 is FQGNSA. The CDR3 totals 14 residues. The CDR3 here is CASSLVNRGTEAFF. The CDR3, as DNA: TGTGCCAGCAGCTTAGTGAACAGGGGCACTGAAGCTTTCTTT. The full variable domain, with the rest looked up from reference TRBV7-2 and TRBJ1-1, is GAGVSQSPSNKVTEKGKDVELRCDPISGHTALYWYRQSLGQGLEFLIYFQGNSAPDKSGLPSDRFSAERTGGSVSTLTIQRTQQEDSAVYLCASSLVNRGTEAFFGQGTRLTVV.

The table lists this clonotype with many counts. The chain is built from TRBV5-8 and TRBJ2-1; possible D gene TRBD2, 7 bases. The CDR3 runs 15 residues. Germline V gives CDR1 SGHTS, CDR2 YDEGEE. V lost 0 bases and J 8 bases, leaving 15 bases between the germline ends. The CDR3 here is CASSLARGAIYEQFF. As DNA, the CDR3 is TGTGCCAGCAGCTTGGCCCGGGGGGCAATTTATGAGCAGTTCTTC.

This clonotype was observed a handful of times. This chain connects TRBV6-9 to TRBJ2-5; D may match TRBD1 or TRBD2 (5 bases each). The germline V and J ends were trimmed by 2 bases and 4 bases, with 14 bases remaining between them. Germline values: CDR1 MNHGY, CDR2 SVAAGI. The CDR3 runs 15 residues. CDR3 loop: CASSYRGARRETQYF. The CDR3 DNA sequence: TGTGCCAGCAGTTATAGAGGGGCCCGACGAGAGACCCAGTACTTC.

In this sample, this clonotype is medium-sized. The genes are TRBV5-1 and TRBJ2-7, with D tentatively TRBD1 (6 bases). Trimming cost V 2 bases and J 3 bases, with 12 bases left between them. The germline CDR1 and CDR2 sequences are SGHRS and YFSETQ. This CDR3 is 14 amino acids long. The CDR3 DNA sequence: TGCGCCAGCAGCTTCGGCAGGGGATACTACGAGCAGTACTTC. Translating it yields CASSFGRGYYEQYF.

Only a few counts were recorded for this clonotype. The chain carries TRBV9 and TRBJ2-7; the match to TRBD2 covers 9 bases. With 3 bases clipped from V and 2 bases from J, the junction kept 3 bases outside the gene matches. Germline CDR1 is SGDLS and CDR2 is YYNGEE. The CDR3 has 14 residues. The DNA for the CDR3 is TGTGCCAGCAGCGGTAGCGGGGGCACCTACGAGCAGTACTTC. Amino acid sequence: CASSGSGGTYEQYF.

Many counts were recorded for this clonotype. The CDR3 coding sequence is TGTGCCAGCAGTCTCCAGTCCTACGAGCAGTACTTC. Its protein product is CASSLQSYEQYF. The chain carries TRBV28 and TRBJ2-7, with D unclear. Germline values: CDR1 MDHEN, CDR2 SYDVKM. V lost 5 bases, J lost 1 base, and 6 bases lay in between. CDR3 length equals 12 residues.

This clonotype was picked up many times. The rearrangement links TRBV29-1 to TRBJ2-5; D possibly corresponds to TRBD2 (6 bases). The CDR3 is 14 amino acids. Germline-derived CDR1 and CDR2 are SQVTM and ANQGSEA. V was cut by 4 bases and J by 5 bases, with 17 bases left in between. CDR3 residues: CSVVRTGVVETQYF. DNA of the CDR3: TGCAGCGTTGTTCGAACGGGGGTGGTGGAGACCCAGTACTTC.

The J gene is TRBJ2-5, the V gene TRBV4-2; no firm D call. Germline V lookup: CDR1 LGHNA, CDR2 YNFKEQ. The CDR3 covers 15 residues. With 0 bases removed from V and 4 bases from J, the gap between germline ends came to 12 bases. CDR3 DNA: TGTGCCAGCAGCCAAGATCCCGCGATGGGAGAGACCCAGTACTTC. The encoded protein is CASSQDPAMGETQYF.

This clonotype was seen ten or more times. Here the CDR3 reads CASSLTTGVVYTF. The DNA for the CDR3 is TGTGCCAGCAGCTTAACCACAGGGGTGGTCTACACCTTC. The V call is TRBV7-2, the J call TRBJ1-2; 7 nucleotides agree with TRBD1. The germline V gene has CDR1 SGHTA and CDR2 FQGNSA. Trimming cost V 2 bases and J 10 bases; bases outside gene matches: 7. The CDR3 consists of 13 residues.